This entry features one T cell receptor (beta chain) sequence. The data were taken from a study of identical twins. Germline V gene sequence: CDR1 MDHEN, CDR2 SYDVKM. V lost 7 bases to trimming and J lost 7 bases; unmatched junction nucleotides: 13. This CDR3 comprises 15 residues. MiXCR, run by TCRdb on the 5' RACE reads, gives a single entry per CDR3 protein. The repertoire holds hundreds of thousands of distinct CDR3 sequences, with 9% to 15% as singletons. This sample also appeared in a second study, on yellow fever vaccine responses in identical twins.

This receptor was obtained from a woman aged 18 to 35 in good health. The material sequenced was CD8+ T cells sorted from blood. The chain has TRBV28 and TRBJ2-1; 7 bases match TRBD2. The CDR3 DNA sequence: TGTGCCAGCAACACGGGACTATGGAAGCTTAATGAGCAGTTCTTC. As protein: CASNTGLWKLNEQFF.